The 18 T cell receptor beta chains in this list originate from one sample, sequenced in a study of blood T cell repertoires in COVID-19 (dated by TCRdb to about 2020). The library was made by the immunoSEQ multiplex PCR assay. TCRdb's version of the immuneACCESS table is confined to in-frame rearrangements and falls short of the full clone set. An unresolved V gene accounts for under half of the shortfall where checked; the remainder is of unknown origin. The sample yields around 290,000 clones; roughly 92% were counted once. The leading ten clones occupy 2.2% of the sample. Sequencing was carried out using peripheral blood. The receptor set was obtained from a woman in her thirties with COVID-19, enrolled during active disease.

The chain links TRBV19 to TRBJ2-7, with 11 bases fitting TRBD2. The CDR3 extends over 19 amino acids. The germline CDR1 and CDR2 sequences are LNHDA and SQIVND (reference sequence). The V gene end was trimmed by 3 bases and the J gene end by 2 bases; junction bases not matched to a gene: 15. CDR3 in amino acids: CASSIATTSGSLIPYEQYF. The CDR3 DNA reads TGTGCCAGTAGTATCGCCACAACTAGCGGGAGTCTTATTCCCTACGAGCAGTACTTC.

V is TRBV7-6 and J is TRBJ2-7; 8 positions agree with TRBD1. With V trimmed by 0 bases and J by 9 bases, 4 bases remained unmatched. In germline, CDR1 is SGHVS, CDR2 FNYEAQ. There are 13 residues in the CDR3. CDR3 coding DNA: TGTGCCAGCAGCTTAGCCCTAGGACAGGGGCAGTACTTC. This encodes CASSLALGQGQYF.

The chain uses TRBV29-1 and TRBJ1-1; TRBD1 matches at 8 bases. The length of the CDR3 is 13 residues. V gave up 5 bases and J gave up 4 bases; unmatched junction bases: 6. Germline loops: CDR1 SQVTM, CDR2 ANQGSEA. The CDR3 DNA sequence: TGCAGCGTTCACACCACAGGGGGCACTGAAGCTTTCTTT. Amino acids: CSVHTTGGTEAFF. Full variable domain (rest looked up from reference TRBV29-1 and TRBJ1-1): SAVISQKPSRDICQRGTSLTIQCQVDSQVTMMFWYRQQPGQSLTLIATANQGSEATYESGFVIDKFPISRPNLTFSTLTVSNMSPEDSSIYLCSVHTTGGTEAFFGQGTRLTVV.

This clone was picked up a small number of times. This chain uses TRBV12-3 or TRBV12-4 with TRBJ1-5; no clear D gene. The V end was cut by 4 bases, the J end by 8 bases, with 12 bases between. This CDR3 comprises 13 residues. CDR3 DNA: TGTGCCAGCAGTTCCGGGAACATAAAGCCCCAGCATTTT. Its translation: CASSSGNIKPQHF.

The rearrangement joins TRBV29-1 to TRBJ2-3; 7 positions agree with TRBD2. Germline lookup yields CDR1 SQVTM and CDR2 ANQGSEA. Unmatched junction bases numbered 8, after V lost 5 bases and J lost 0 bases. The CDR3 covers 15 residues. CDR3 DNA sequence: TGCAGCGTTTTGTGGGAGGGCCCTAGCACAGATACGCAGTATTTT. This sequence encodes CSVLWEGPSTDTQYF.

The chain couples TRBV30 to TRBJ2-7, with D possibly TRBD1 on 7 matching bases. CDR3 length: 14 amino acids. V lost 8 bases and J 1 base, leaving 18 bases between the germline ends. Germline CDR1 reads GTSNPN; CDR2 reads SVGIG (reference sequence). Here the CDR3 reads CAGAGQRFSYEQYF. In nucleotides, the CDR3 is TGTGCCGGGGCGGGACAGCGTTTTTCCTACGAGCAGTACTTC.

This clone occurred once. A much larger clone differs by one base, so this may be a read error. Other DNA sequences within the sample encode an identical CDR3. The CDR3 region has the DNA TGTGCCAGCAGCCGAGACAGCTACAATGAGCAGTTCTTC. It specifies CASSRDSYNEQFF. The chain uses TRBV14 and TRBJ2-1; possible D gene TRBD1, 5 bases. CDR1 is SGHDN, CDR2 FVKESK, per germline. V lost 4 bases to trimming and J lost 3 bases, with 7 bases between them. The CDR3 runs to 13 residues.

The genes are TRBV10-3 and TRBJ1-1; 7 bases fit TRBD1. Trimming took 3 bases from V and 5 from J; bases not matched to a gene: 12. CDR1 is ENHRY, CDR2 SYGVKD, per germline. The CDR3 is 16 amino acids. The CDR3: CAISDREQGPGTEAFF. The CDR3, as DNA: TGTGCCATCAGTGACCGGGAACAGGGGCCGGGGACTGAAGCTTTCTTT.

The rearrangement uses TRBV18 and TRBJ2-1, with TRBD1 matching over 9 bases. V shed 3 bases and J 6 bases; nucleotides not matched to a gene: 12. CDR1 and CDR2 from the germline V gene are KGHSH and LQKENI. This CDR3 region has 17 residues. CDR3 nucleotide sequence: TGTGCCAGCTCACCGAATGCGGGACAGGGTACTTCCAATGAGCAGTTCTTC. Its translation is CASSPNAGQGTSNEQFF.

The chain carries TRBV2 and TRBJ2-1, with TRBD1 as a possible D gene (6 bases). The CDR3 has 16 amino acids. The V end was cut by 3 bases, the J end by 0 bases, with 12 bases between. Germline V CDR1 and CDR2: SNHLY, FYNNEI. Here the CDR3 DNA reads TGTGCCAGCAGTGATTTCGGCAGGGGCTCCTACAATGAGCAGTTCTTC. It encodes CASSDFGRGSYNEQFF.

V usage is TRBV15 and J usage is TRBJ1-5; unclear D gene. The V and J ends lost 0 bases and 3 bases respectively, with 18 bases between them. Germline CDR1 LNHNV, CDR2 YYDKDF (reference sequence). The CDR3 is made up of 18 amino acids. The CDR3 DNA is TGTGCCACCAGCAGAGATCCCTTTCGGGAAGGGAACAATCAGCCCCAGCATTTT. This encodes CATSRDPFREGNNQPQHF.

V usage is TRBV5-1 and J usage is TRBJ1-2, with D maybe TRBD1 (6 bases). Germline CDR1 is SGHRS and CDR2 is YFSETQ. The CDR3 consists of 14 residues. Trimming pared 0 bases from V and 5 bases from J, leaving 11 bases between. CDR3 in amino acids: CASSLEAGEYGYTF. The CDR3 DNA reads TGCGCCAGCAGCTTGGAGGCAGGGGAGTATGGCTACACCTTC.

The chain links TRBV20-1 to TRBJ2-3; 14 nucleotides line up with TRBD2. The germline V gene encodes CDR1 DFQATT and CDR2 SNEGSKA (reference sequence). The CDR3 is 16 residues long. V shed 3 bases and J 8 bases; nucleotides not matched to a gene: 10. Here the CDR3 DNA reads TGCAGTGCTAGTCCGGGACTAGCGGGAGAAGTTGGTACGCAGTATTTT. This sequence encodes CSASPGLAGEVGTQYF.

This clone has more than one count but fewer than ten. The rearrangement uses TRBV12-5 and TRBJ2-2; 7 bases are shared with TRBD2. Germline-derived CDR1 and CDR2 are LGHNT and FRNRAP. CDR3 length: 13 amino acids. Trimming at V came to 8 bases and at J to 3 bases, leaving 3 bases not matched to a gene. DNA of the CDR3: TGTGCTAGTACCCGGGAGGACACCGGGGAGCTGTTTTTT. This gives the protein CASTREDTGELFF.

The chain links TRBV4-1 to TRBJ2-1; no reliable D call. CDR3 size: 14 residues. The ends were cut back, 3 bases at V and 8 bases at J, with 14 bases in the middle. The germline CDR1 and CDR2 sequences are MGHRA and YSYEKL. The chain's CDR3 is CASSQRLVFDEQFF. CDR3 nucleotide sequence: TGCGCCAGCAGCCAGAGGCTAGTTTTTGATGAGCAGTTCTTC.

V and J are TRBV5-1 and TRBJ1-5, with D unresolved. The CDR3 consists of 15 residues. Trimming removed 1 base from V and 4 bases from J, with 12 bases in between. The germline CDR1 and CDR2 sequences are SGHRS and YFSETQ. The CDR3: CASSLLPGDNQPQHF. CDR3 nucleotides: TGCGCCAGCAGCTTGCTTCCGGGAGATAATCAGCCCCAGCATTTT.

This clone was recorded once. This sequence joins TRBV9 and TRBJ2-6; D uncertain. Germline loops: CDR1 SGDLS, CDR2 YYNGEE. The CDR3 totals 19 residues. V shed 0 bases and J shed 0 bases, with 16 bases lying between them. This chain's CDR3 is CASSVGAQLMSSGANVLTF. Written as DNA, the CDR3 is TGTGCCAGCAGCGTAGGGGCCCAGCTGATGAGCTCTGGGGCCAACGTCCTGACTTTC. The full variable domain, rest sourced from reference TRBV9 and TRBJ2-6, is DSGVTQTPKHLITATGQRVTLRCSPRSGDLSVYWYQQSLDQGLQFLIQYYNGEERAKGNILERFSAQQFPDLHSELNLSSLELGDSALYFCASSVGAQLMSSGANVLTFGAGSRLTVL.

The V and J genes are TRBV27 and TRBJ1-5; D call uncertain. Per the germline V gene, CDR1 is MNHEY and CDR2 is SMNVEV (reference sequence). Deletions cut 4 bases from V and 2 bases from J, with 9 bases between. The CDR3 is 14 amino acids. CDR3 DNA sequence: TGTGCCAGCAGTTGGAGGGAAGGCAATCAGCCCCAGCATTTT. Protein sequence: CASSWREGNQPQHF.